The 18 T cell receptor beta chains listed next were all sequenced from one sample in a study of blood T cells in healthy people across ages. PCR was performed a second time for 7 to 11 cycles using a sample-barcoded 5' primer and a J-beta primer mix. TCRdb reprocessed the 5' RACE reads with MiXCR, giving one entry per CDR3 protein. The sample holds about a million distinct CDR3 sequences; roughly 47% are singletons and the top ten take about 22%. What was sequenced was blood. Source of these receptors: a woman aged 60 to 75 in good health.

The V and J genes are TRBV5-1 and TRBJ2-1; 10 bases map to TRBD2. The CDR3 has 20 amino acids. Germline V lookup: CDR1 SGHRS, CDR2 YFSETQ. V lost 4 bases and J lost 1; bases outside the gene matches: 17. CDR3 protein: CASSLSGTSDRGQSYNEQFF. The CDR3 DNA reads as TGCGCCAGCAGCCTTTCCGGGACTAGCGATCGCGGGCAGTCCTACAATGAGCAGTTCTTC.

The gene calls are TRBV4-3 and TRBJ2-2; no firm D call. The V end lost 3 bases, the J end lost 3 bases, and 14 bases lay between the germline ends. The CDR3 runs 16 residues. The V gene's germline CDR1 is LGHNA and CDR2 YSLEER. CDR3: CASSQSPLEDTGELFF. The DNA for the CDR3 is TGCGCCAGCAGCCAGTCTCCTTTGGAAGACACCGGGGAGCTGTTTTTT.

This chain joins TRBV20-1 and TRBJ2-7, with D unresolved. Trimming removed 0 bases from V and 0 bases from J, with 9 bases in between. The germline V gene has CDR1 DFQATT and CDR2 SNEGSKA (reference sequence). The CDR3 consists of 14 residues. CDR3 residues: CSAREGLNSYEQYF. Here the CDR3 DNA reads TGCAGTGCTAGAGAGGGTCTGAACTCCTACGAGCAGTACTTC.

V is TRBV28 and J is TRBJ1-5; maybe TRBD1 (5 bases). Trimming removed 6 bases at V and 7 bases at J, with 19 bases between. Germline CDR1 and CDR2: MDHEN and SYDVKM. The CDR3 is 15 amino acids. CDR3 amino acids: CASRSGGETEQPQHF. Written as DNA, the CDR3 is TGTGCCAGCAGATCCGGGGGTGAGACGGAGCAGCCCCAGCATTTT.

The V call is TRBV9, the J call TRBJ2-3; 8 nucleotides line up with TRBD2. Trimming removed 0 bases from V and 6 bases from J; junction bases left unmatched: 12. Germline V gene data show CDR1 as SGDLS and CDR2 as YYNGEE. The CDR3 is 17 amino acids. The CDR3 reads CASSVGVGRAGEDTQYF. Written as DNA, the CDR3 is TGTGCCAGCAGCGTAGGGGTGGGACGAGCGGGAGAGGATACGCAGTATTTT.

This clonotype has more than one count but fewer than ten. The chain is built from TRBV6-5 and TRBJ2-7; unclear D gene. The V and J ends lost 2 bases and 4 bases respectively, with 18 bases between them. In germline, CDR1 is MNHEY, CDR2 SVGAGI. This CDR3 has 16 residues. The chain's CDR3 is CASSYGKGSGAYEQYF. The CDR3 DNA sequence: TGTGCCAGCAGTTACGGGAAGGGTAGTGGTGCGTACGAGCAGTACTTC.

This clonotype was seen many times. The CDR3 bases are TGTGCCAGCAGCCCCGGGACGATGGAGACCCAGTACTTC. It codes for CASSPGTMETQYF. This chain connects TRBV7-2 to TRBJ2-5, with D possibly called TRBD1 or TRBD2 (5 bases each). V was trimmed by 5 bases and J by 5 bases, leaving 12 bases between them. This CDR3 is 13 amino acids long. CDR1 is SGHTA and CDR2 is FQGNSA in the germline V gene.

As for this clonotype: A single base separates this from a much larger clone, so it may be a read error. The chain is built from TRBV7-9 and TRBJ2-4, with 7 bases aligning to TRBD2. The CDR3 covers 12 residues. V shed 5 bases, J shed 14 bases, and the junction held 9 bases outside the gene matches. Germline-derived CDR1 and CDR2 are SEHNR and FQNEAQ (reference sequence). The CDR3 DNA sequence: TGTGCCAGCAGCATAGGCCTGGCGGGGGAGTACTTC. It translates to CASSIGLAGEYF.

This rearrangement joins TRBV29-1 to TRBJ2-1; TRBD2 is a possible D gene (5 bases). The CDR3 length is 11 residues. The germline V gene encodes CDR1 SQVTM and CDR2 ANQGSEA. The V end lost 3 bases, the J end lost 9 bases, and 9 bases lay between the germline ends. CDR3 loop: CSVDRRAEQFF. CDR3 sequence (DNA): TGCAGCGTTGACAGGCGGGCTGAGCAGTTCTTC.

This chain connects TRBV29-1 to TRBJ2-5; either TRBD1 or TRBD2 may fit D (7 bases each). Gene TRBJ2-1 matches the end of the DNA better, so the J call may be wrong. Germline V gene lookup returns CDR1 SQVTM and CDR2 ANQGSEA. The CDR3 is 14 residues long. The CDR3 DNA follows: TGCAGCGTTGAAGTTAACAGGGGAGGGGAGACCCAGTTCTTC. It is translated as CSVEVNRGGETQFF.

This clonotype occurred a few times. V usage is TRBV7-3 and J usage is TRBJ2-7, with D possibly being TRBD1 (6 bases). Trimming took off 0 bases at V and 2 bases at J, with 8 bases between the two ends. Germline values: CDR1 SGHTA, CDR2 FQGTGA. This CDR3 contains 14 residues. The CDR3 region is CASSLTGAAYEQYF. CDR3 sequence (DNA): TGTGCCAGCAGCTTAACGGGGGCGGCCTACGAGCAGTACTTC.

The rearrangement uses TRBV20-1 and TRBJ2-7; 7 bases match TRBD2. The germline V gene has CDR1 DFQATT and CDR2 SNEGSKA (reference sequence). This CDR3 is 14 amino acids long. The V and J ends lost 2 bases and 3 bases, in that order; junction bases with no gene match: 7. The CDR3 DNA sequence: TGCAGTGCTAGAAATCCTAGCGGACTCTACGAGCAGTACTTC. Encoded protein: CSARNPSGLYEQYF.

This clonotype was detected only a few times. The J gene is TRBJ2-3, the V gene TRBV18, with 9 bases lining up with TRBD1. The V segment lost 0 bases and the J segment 1 base; nucleotides outside the gene matches: 14. Germline V gene data show CDR1 as KGHSH and CDR2 as LQKENI. The CDR3 contains 20 residues. The CDR3 loop is CASSPPVGDREMDRTDTQYF. The CDR3 coding sequence is TGTGCCAGCTCACCACCCGTAGGGGACAGGGAAATGGATCGCACAGATACGCAGTATTTT.

CDR3 DNA: TGTGCCAGCAGTTCCAGGACTAGCCACAATGAGCAGTTCTTC. This translates into CASSSRTSHNEQFF. The V gene is TRBV6-5, the J gene TRBJ2-1; 8 bases align to TRBD2. The V segment lost 4 bases and the J segment 5 bases; nucleotides outside the gene matches: 4. Germline V gene lookup returns CDR1 MNHEY and CDR2 SVGAGI. The CDR3 has 14 amino acids.

As concerns this clonotype: A single base separates this from a much larger clone, so it may be a read error. This chain links TRBV20-1 with TRBJ2-5; D remains unclear. The CDR3 is 11 amino acids. The germline CDR1 and CDR2 sequences are DFQATT and SNEGSKA (reference sequence). The CDR3 bases are TGCAGTGGCGCCCTCCAAGGGACCCAGTACTTC. It yields the protein CSGALQGTQYF.

This clonotype appeared once. The chain recombines TRBV30 with TRBJ2-4; D ambiguous. The germline gives CDR1 GTSNPN, CDR2 SVGIG (reference sequence). CDR3 length: 13 residues. V lost 3 bases to trimming and J lost 0 bases, with 6 bases between them. The CDR3 region has the DNA TGTGCCTGGAGGGGGTTAGCCAAAAACATTCAGTACTTC. Protein product: CAWRGLAKNIQYF.

The table lists this clonotype with many counts. The genes are TRBV15 and TRBJ2-3; 11 nucleotides match TRBD2. Trimming removed 2 bases from V and 4 bases from J; junction bases left unmatched: 5. CDR1 and CDR2 from the germline V gene are LNHNV and YYDKDF (reference sequence). CDR3 length equals 16 residues. In DNA, the CDR3 is TGTGCCACCAGCAGAACTAGCGGGAGCGGCGCAGATACGCAGTATTTT. Its translation: CATSRTSGSGADTQYF.

The V call is TRBV15, the J call TRBJ2-3, with D possibly TRBD2 on 5 matching bases. V shed 0 bases and J shed 5 bases, with 9 bases lying between them. This CDR3 has 14 amino acids. CDR1 is LNHNV, CDR2 YYDKDF, per germline (reference sequence). The CDR3 sequence is CATSREGAGDTQYF. The CDR3, as DNA: TGTGCCACCAGCAGAGAAGGCGCGGGAGATACGCAGTATTTT.